The rows below give T cell receptor beta chains drawn from one sample of a study of blood T cells in healthy people across ages. TCRdb redid the calling of the 5' RACE reads with MiXCR, one entry per CDR3 protein. Of 1.5 million to 2 million distinct CDR3 sequences detected, around 50% appear once; the ten largest clones hold over 2%. Material: blood. These receptors came from a woman aged 40 to 50 in good health. Each CDR3 is given with its conserved first and last residue. The order of the fields is CDR3 protein, CDR3 DNA, D gene, J gene, V gene, CDR3 length, clone size. A D gene is named only where the DNA matches it firmly. Clone size, where shown, is once, few, many, or a class for clones that have expanded.

CASSQEARGLAKNIQYF TGTGCCAGCAGCCAAGAGGCGAGGGGTCTAGCCAAAAACATTCAGTACTTC NA TRBJ2-4 TRBV14 17 NA
CASSHALGRGRGRDIYNEQFF TGTGCCAGCAGTCACGCCCTGGGGCGGGGACGTGGTCGGGATATCTACAATGAGCAGTTCTTC NA TRBJ2-1 TRBV6-2/TRBV6-3 21 NA
CASSLQEGRAETQYF TGTGCCAGCAGTTTACAGGAGGGGCGGGCGGAGACCCAGTACTTC NA TRBJ2-5 TRBV12-3/TRBV12-4 15 few
CASTQVGSYNSPLHF TGTGCCAGCACCCAAGTTGGGTCCTATAATTCACCCCTCCACTTT NA TRBJ1-6 TRBV6-5 15 NA
CSARVPGEQFF TGCAGTGCTAGAGTCCCCGGTGAGCAGTTCTTC NA TRBJ2-1 TRBV20-1 11 few
CASSSTGGSYNEQYF TGTGCCAGCAGCTCGACAGGGGGATCCTACAATGAGCAGTACTTC TRBD1 TRBJ2-7 TRBV7-3 15 NA
CASSVGVWDSQETQYF TGTGCCAGCAGCGTAGGGGTATGGGACAGCCAAGAGACCCAGTACTTC TRBD1 TRBJ2-5 TRBV9 16 NA
CASSLTSEAYNEQFF TGTGCCAGCAGCCTCACTAGCGAGGCCTACAATGAGCAGTTCTTC TRBD2 TRBJ2-1 TRBV6-5 15 few
CASSLIRLAGDMMNTGELFF TGTGCCAGCAGCTTAATTCGACTAGCGGGAGATATGATGAACACCGGGGAGCTGTTTTTT TRBD2 TRBJ2-2 TRBV7-9 20 NA
CSARSSRRGANSPLHF TGCAGTGCTAGGTCCTCTCGTCGAGGTGCCAATTCACCCCTCCACTTT NA TRBJ1-6 TRBV20-1 16 NA
CASSPGSSANYGYTF TGTGCCAGCAGCCCCGGGTCCTCAGCTAACTATGGCTACACCTTC NA TRBJ1-2 TRBV9 15 NA
CASIALGYEQYF TGTGCCAGCATCGCCCTGGGATACGAGCAGTACTTC NA TRBJ2-7 TRBV6-1 12 NA
CASGFPASGANVLTF TGTGCCAGTGGTTTCCCGGCCTCCGGGGCCAACGTCCTGACTTTC NA TRBJ2-6 TRBV12-3/TRBV12-4 15 few
CASSYLRTNTDTQYF TGTGCCAGCAGTTATCTTCGGACGAACACAGATACGCAGTATTTT NA TRBJ2-3 TRBV6-2/TRBV6-3 15 NA
CATSDRTGGGDTQYF TGTGCCACCAGTGACCGGACAGGGGGTGGAGATACGCAGTATTTT TRBD1 TRBJ2-3 TRBV24-1 15 few
CASSRAGDRVETQYF TGTGCCAGCAGCCGAGCCGGTGACAGGGTTGAGACCCAGTACTTC TRBD1 TRBJ2-5 TRBV7-2 15 NA
CASSPDARELYGYTF TGTGCCAGCAGCCCGGATGCCCGGGAGCTCTATGGCTACACCTTC NA TRBJ1-2 TRBV7-8 15 NA
CASSYSPTGLNTEAFF TGTGCCAGCAGTTACTCTCCAACAGGATTGAACACTGAAGCTTTCTTT NA TRBJ1-1 TRBV6-5 16 once
CASSYSGGQSKAKNIQYF TGTGCCAGCAGTTACTCGGGCGGACAGTCCAAAGCCAAAAACATTCAGTACTTC NA TRBJ2-4 TRBV6-5 18 NA
CASSGTLRRGNTEAFF TGTGCCAGCAGCGGGACGCTCCGTCGAGGGAACACTGAAGCTTTCTTT NA TRBJ1-1 TRBV9 16 NA
CASRRDSGVGQYF TGTGCCAGCCGCAGAGACTCTGGAGTGGGCCAGTACTTC NA TRBJ2-7 TRBV2 13 few
CASSSWTITGTDTQYF TGTGCCAGCAGTAGCTGGACTATTACGGGCACAGATACGCAGTATTTT NA TRBJ2-3 TRBV25-1 16 few
CASSPLYSSDSYEQYF TGTGCCAGCTCACCACTCTATTCATCGGACTCCTACGAGCAGTACTTC NA TRBJ2-7 TRBV18 16 once
CATSVTSGGALLNNEQYF TGTGCCACCAGCGTAACTAGCGGGGGGGCCCTTTTGAACAATGAGCAGTACTTC TRBD2 TRBJ2-5 TRBV15 18 NA
CASSLAELAGGLAAAQFF TGCGCCAGCAGCTTAGCGGAACTAGCGGGGGGCCTTGCTGCGGCTCAGTTCTTC TRBD2 TRBJ2-1 TRBV7-2 18 NA
CASSAIVPGTDTQYF TGTGCCAGCAGCGCGATAGTTCCCGGGACAGATACGCAGTATTTT NA TRBJ2-3 TRBV9 15 NA
CATSRDQLDSPLHF TGTGCCACCAGCAGAGATCAGCTGGATTCACCCCTCCACTTT NA TRBJ1-6 TRBV15 14 NA
CASSLTGGGREQYF TGTGCCAGCAGTTTAACGGGGGGGGGTCGCGAGCAGTACTTC TRBD2 TRBJ2-7 TRBV27 14 NA
CASSLGTSGSHGELFF TGTGCTAGCAGCTTAGGGACTAGCGGAAGCCACGGGGAGCTGTTTTTT TRBD2 TRBJ2-2 TRBV7-7 16 NA
CASSSNSDPPDTQYF TGTGCCAGCAGTTCGAATAGCGACCCCCCAGATACGCAGTATTTT NA TRBJ2-3 TRBV6-2/TRBV6-3 15 NA
CASSYLTAGGLHEQFF TGTGCCAGCAGTTACTTAACGGCGGGGGGTCTGCATGAGCAGTTCTTC TRBD2 TRBJ2-1 TRBV6-5 16 NA
CASSQDRLASGEDTQYF TGCGCCAGCAGCCAAGATCGTCTGGCTAGCGGGGAAGATACGCAGTATTTT TRBD2 TRBJ2-3 TRBV4-1 17 few
CASSQDKGTYGYTF TGCGCCAGCAGCCAAGACAAAGGGACTTATGGCTACACCTTC NA TRBJ1-2 TRBV4-1 14 many
CASSLGLAGGPGQETQYF TGTGCCAGCAGTTTGGGACTAGCGGGGGGGCCGGGGCAAGAGACCCAGTACTTC TRBD2 TRBJ2-5 TRBV6-5 18 NA
CASSPRTVNYNEQFF TGTGCCAGCAGCCCTCGGACAGTTAACTACAATGAGCAGTTCTTC NA TRBJ2-1 TRBV12-1 15 NA
CASTRSGQGAIFTQYF TGTGCCAGCACCCGCAGTGGACAGGGGGCAATTTTTACCCAGTACTTC TRBD1 TRBJ2-5 TRBV6-5 16 few
CSATPGLVAKNIQYF TGCAGTGCAACTCCGGGACTGGTAGCCAAAAACATTCAGTACTTC NA TRBJ2-4 TRBV20-1 15 few
CSARPQRIRSRNRETQYF TGCAGTGCTAGACCTCAGCGTATTCGATCGCGAAACAGGGAGACCCAGTACTTC NA TRBJ2-5 TRBV20-1 18 NA
CASSGDRGKPLSGANVLTF TGTGCCAGCAGCGGAGACAGGGGAAAACCTTTATCCGGGGCCAACGTCCTGACTTTC TRBD1 TRBJ2-6 TRBV9 19 NA
CASSDPRSDRSYEQYF TGCGCCAGCAGTGACCCGAGGAGCGACCGCTCCTACGAGCAGTACTTC NA TRBJ2-7 TRBV10-2 16 NA